The entry below describes one TCR beta chain. It has no known antigen specificity. Per-base quality was not reported, and no clone a single base away is much larger than it. The sample originates from a study of blood T cell repertoires in COVID-19 (dated by TCRdb to 2020 to 2021). About the study as a whole: Collaborator samples came from the United States, Italy and Spain and covered acute and convalescent phases of COVID-19. The prospective study material was composed of cDNA or gDNA derived from T cells, B-cell-depleted T cells, or PBMCs. The samples were drawn from two sources: the first 160 participants of the ongoing ImmuneRACE study, and fewer than 1,500 subjects contributed by 6 global collaborators. A freely available public database, intended as a resource for researchers studying the immune response to SARS-CoV-2, is where the repertoires were released. Subjects who had been exposed to COVID-19, were actively infected with it, or had recovered from it provided the deeply sampled blood TCRbeta repertoires that made up the dataset. The sample metadata nearly always contained a de-identified subject ID, COVID-19 status, age in years and sex. Where available, HLA class I and class II types were taken from metadata supplied by the sample provider and were not determined by assay-based typing.

TCRbeta CDR3 regions were amplified from genomic DNA by means of the immunoSEQ Assay, a bias-controlled multiplex PCR. For the original study's pipeline: Nucleated cell counts per sample were estimated from amplification of reference gene primers within the assay. Sequence reads were collapsed and filtered to measure the absolute abundance of every unique TCRbeta CDR3 rearrangement. For each sample, productive Simpson clonality was calculated by taking the square root of Simpson's diversity index across productive rearrangements. TCRdb limited this immuneACCESS table to in-frame rearrangements with V and J called. A share of clones is missing; checked studies link under half to unresolved V genes, and the rest is unexplained. The V and J calls and clone size come from that table; D and trimming were worked out from the DNA. For this sample there are fewer than 400,000 clones; 80% to 90% appear just once. More than 2% of the sample belongs to the ten largest clones.

General study outcomes and caveats: How much clinical and demographic metadata was included differed by source and by participant, and the metadata was provided uncurated.

The germline V gene encodes CDR1 SGHRS and CDR2 YFSETQ. Trimming removed 4 bases from V and 4 bases from J, leaving 14 bases between the germline ends. CDR3 length: 14 amino acids, cysteine to phenylalanine. CDR3 DNA only is kept here, 42 bases in frame from base 1. Participants in the prospective study were enrolled through a virtual design, were aged about 18 to 100 years, and lived in some 24 United States geographic areas. Cohort assignment in the prospective study relied on participant-reported clinical history from a screening survey and a study questionnaire. Recovered participants in ImmuneRACE Cohort 3 were defined as having two consecutive negative NP/OP PCR tests, clearance from a healthcare professional, or resolution of symptoms. Each participant in the prospective study had whole blood, serum and a nasopharyngeal or oropharyngeal swab collected by mobile phlebotomists. Additional blood draws and questionnaires over an approximately 2-month period could optionally be provided by prospective study participants. Before DNA extraction, blood samples from the prospective study were shipped at room temperature or frozen.

In this chain, TRBV5-1 is recombined with TRBJ1-1; a weak D assignment points to TRBD1 (6 bases agree). The receptor's source is a man aged 25 to 40 who had recovered from COVID-19. Input material: PBMCs or T cells enriched from blood (not recorded which). The CDR3 protein: CASSDQGIVTEAFF. The bases read TGCGCCAGCAGCGACCAGGGGATTGTCACTGAAGCTTTCTTT.